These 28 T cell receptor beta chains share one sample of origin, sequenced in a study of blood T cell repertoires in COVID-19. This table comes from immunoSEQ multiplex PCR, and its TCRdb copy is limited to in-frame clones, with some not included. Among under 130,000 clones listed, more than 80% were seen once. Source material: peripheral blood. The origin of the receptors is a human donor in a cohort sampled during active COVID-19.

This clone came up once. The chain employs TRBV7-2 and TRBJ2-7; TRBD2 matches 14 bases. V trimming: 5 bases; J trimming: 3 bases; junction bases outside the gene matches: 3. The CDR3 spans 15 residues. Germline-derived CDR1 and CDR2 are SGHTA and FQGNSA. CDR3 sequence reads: CASSTGLAGDYEQYF. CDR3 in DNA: TGTGCCAGCAGCACGGGACTAGCGGGAGACTACGAGCAGTACTTC.

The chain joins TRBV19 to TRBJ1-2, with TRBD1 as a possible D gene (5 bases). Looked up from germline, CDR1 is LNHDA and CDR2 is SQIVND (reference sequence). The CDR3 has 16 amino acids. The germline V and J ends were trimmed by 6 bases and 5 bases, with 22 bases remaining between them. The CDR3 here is CASSPSRGGAVYGYTF. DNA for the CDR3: TGTGCCAGTAGCCCCTCCCGCGGCGGGGCAGTTTATGGCTACACCTTC.

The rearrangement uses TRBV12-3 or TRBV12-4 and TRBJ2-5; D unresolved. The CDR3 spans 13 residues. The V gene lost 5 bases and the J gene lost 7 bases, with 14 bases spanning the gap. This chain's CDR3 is CASSLGRAGTQYF. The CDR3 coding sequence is TGTGCCAGCAGTCTGGGCCGAGCAGGGACCCAGTACTTC.

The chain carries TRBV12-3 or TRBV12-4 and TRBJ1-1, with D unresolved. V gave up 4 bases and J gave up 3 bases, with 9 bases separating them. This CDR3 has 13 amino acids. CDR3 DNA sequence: TGTGCCAGCAGTTGGAGATTCGACACTGAAGCTTTCTTT. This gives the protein CASSWRFDTEAFF.

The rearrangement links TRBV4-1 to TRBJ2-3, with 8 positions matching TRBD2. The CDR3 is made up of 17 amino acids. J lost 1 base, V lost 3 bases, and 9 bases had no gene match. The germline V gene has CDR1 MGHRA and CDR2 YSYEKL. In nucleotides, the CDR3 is TGCGCCAGCAGCCATTTAGGGGTAGCGGGGCGCACAGATACGCAGTATTTT. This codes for CASSHLGVAGRTDTQYF.

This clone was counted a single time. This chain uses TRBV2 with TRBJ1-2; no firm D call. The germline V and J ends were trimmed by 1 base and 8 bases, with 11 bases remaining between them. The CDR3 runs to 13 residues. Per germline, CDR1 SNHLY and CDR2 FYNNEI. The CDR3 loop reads CASSEVSYWGYTF. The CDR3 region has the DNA TGTGCCAGCAGTGAAGTTAGCTACTGGGGCTACACCTTC.

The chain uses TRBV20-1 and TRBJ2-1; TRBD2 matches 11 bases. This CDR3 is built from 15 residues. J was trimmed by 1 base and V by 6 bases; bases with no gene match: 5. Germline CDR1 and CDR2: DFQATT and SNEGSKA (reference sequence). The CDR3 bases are TGCAGTGCCAGTAGCGGGGGGGCTTCCTACAATGAGCAGTTCTTC. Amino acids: CSASSGGASYNEQFF.

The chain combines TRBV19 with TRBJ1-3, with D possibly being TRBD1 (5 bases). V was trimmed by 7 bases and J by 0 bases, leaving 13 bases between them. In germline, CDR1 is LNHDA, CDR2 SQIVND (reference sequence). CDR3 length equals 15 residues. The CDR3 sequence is CASTSFRGSGNTIYF. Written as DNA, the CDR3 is TGTGCCAGTACCTCATTTAGGGGCTCTGGAAACACCATATATTTT.

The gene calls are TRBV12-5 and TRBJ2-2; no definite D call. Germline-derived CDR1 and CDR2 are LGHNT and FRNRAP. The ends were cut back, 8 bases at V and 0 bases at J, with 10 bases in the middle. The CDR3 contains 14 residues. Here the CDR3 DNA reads TGTGCTAGTAGTCCCCAGGCGAACACCGGGGAGCTGTTTTTT. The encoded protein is CASSPQANTGELFF.

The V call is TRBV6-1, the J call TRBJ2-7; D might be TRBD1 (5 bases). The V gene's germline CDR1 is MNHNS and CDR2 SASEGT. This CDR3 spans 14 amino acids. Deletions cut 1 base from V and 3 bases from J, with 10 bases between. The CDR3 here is CASSEVTGYYEQYF. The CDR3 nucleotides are TGTGCCAGCAGTGAAGTAACAGGATACTACGAGCAGTACTTC.

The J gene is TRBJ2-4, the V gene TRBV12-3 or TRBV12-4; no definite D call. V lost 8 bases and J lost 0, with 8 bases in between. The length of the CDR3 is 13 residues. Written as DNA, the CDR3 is TGTGCCAGCGGGCAGACAGCCAAAAACATTCAGTACTTC. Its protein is CASGQTAKNIQYF.

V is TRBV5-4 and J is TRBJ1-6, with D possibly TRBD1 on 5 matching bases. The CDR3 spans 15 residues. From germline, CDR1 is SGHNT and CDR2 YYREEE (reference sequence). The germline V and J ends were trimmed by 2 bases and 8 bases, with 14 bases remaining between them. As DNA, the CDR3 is TGTGCCAGCAGCTTATCCGGGAGAGGGGATTCACCCCTCCACTTT. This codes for CASSLSGRGDSPLHF.

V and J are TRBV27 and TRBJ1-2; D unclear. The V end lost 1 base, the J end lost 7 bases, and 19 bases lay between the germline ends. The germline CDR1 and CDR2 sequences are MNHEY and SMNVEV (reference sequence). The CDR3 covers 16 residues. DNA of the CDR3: TGTGCCAGCAGTTTATTCTCCAAGGTGGGCGGGTTTGGCTACACCTTC. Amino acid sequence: CASSLFSKVGGFGYTF.

In DNA, the CDR3 is TGTGCCAGTAGTAACAGGGGCAATGAGCAGTTCTTC. This encodes CASSNRGNEQFF. This rearrangement joins TRBV19 to TRBJ2-1; TRBD1 matches 7 bases. The CDR3 covers 12 residues. CDR1 and CDR2 from the germline V gene are LNHDA and SQIVND (reference sequence). The V and J ends lost 4 bases and 6 bases, in that order; junction bases with no gene match: 0.

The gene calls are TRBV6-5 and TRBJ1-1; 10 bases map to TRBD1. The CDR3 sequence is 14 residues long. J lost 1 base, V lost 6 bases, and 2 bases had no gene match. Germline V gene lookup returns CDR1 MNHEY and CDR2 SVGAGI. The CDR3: CASRGQGTNTEAFF. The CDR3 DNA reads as TGTGCCAGCAGGGGACAGGGGACGAACACTGAAGCTTTCTTT.

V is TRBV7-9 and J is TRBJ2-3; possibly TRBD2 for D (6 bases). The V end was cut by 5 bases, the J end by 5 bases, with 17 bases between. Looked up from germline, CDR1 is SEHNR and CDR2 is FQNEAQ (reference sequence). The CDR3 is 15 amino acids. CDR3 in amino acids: CASSPVLTAGDTQYF. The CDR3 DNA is TGTGCCAGCAGCCCCGTCCTCACAGCGGGAGATACGCAGTATTTT.

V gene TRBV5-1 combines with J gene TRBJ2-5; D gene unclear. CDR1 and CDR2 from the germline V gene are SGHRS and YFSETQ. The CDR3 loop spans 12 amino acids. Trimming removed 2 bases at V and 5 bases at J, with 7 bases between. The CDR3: CASSFVPETQYF. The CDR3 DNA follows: TGCGCCAGCAGCTTTGTTCCGGAGACCCAGTACTTC.

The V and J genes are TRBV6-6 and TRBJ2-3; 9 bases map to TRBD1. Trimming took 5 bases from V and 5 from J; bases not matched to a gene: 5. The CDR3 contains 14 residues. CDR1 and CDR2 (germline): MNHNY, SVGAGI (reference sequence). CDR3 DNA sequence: TGTGCCAGCAGTACAGGACAGGGGAGAGATACGCAGTATTTT. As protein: CASSTGQGRDTQYF.

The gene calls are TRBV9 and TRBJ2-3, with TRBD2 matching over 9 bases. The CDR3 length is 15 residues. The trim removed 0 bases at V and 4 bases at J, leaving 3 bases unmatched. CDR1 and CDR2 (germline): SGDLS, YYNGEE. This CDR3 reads CASSVGGLASDTQYF. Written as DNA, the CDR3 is TGTGCCAGCAGCGTAGGGGGACTAGCCTCAGATACGCAGTATTTT. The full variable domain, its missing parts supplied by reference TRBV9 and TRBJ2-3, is DSGVTQTPKHLITATGQRVTLRCSPRSGDLSVYWYQQSLDQGLQFLIQYYNGEERAKGNILERFSAQQFPDLHSELNLSSLELGDSALYFCASSVGGLASDTQYFGPGTRLTVL.

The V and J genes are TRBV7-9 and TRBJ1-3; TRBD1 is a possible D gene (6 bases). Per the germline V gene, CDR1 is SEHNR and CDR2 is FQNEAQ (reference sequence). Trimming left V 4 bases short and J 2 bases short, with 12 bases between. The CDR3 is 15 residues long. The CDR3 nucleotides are TGTGCCAGCAGCTATCTCGGGACAACTGGAAACACCATATATTTT. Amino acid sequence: CASSYLGTTGNTIYF. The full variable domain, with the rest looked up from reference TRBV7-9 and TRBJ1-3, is DTGVSQNPRHKITKRGQNVTFRCDPISEHNRLYWYRQTLGQGPEFLTYFQNEAQLEKSRLLSDRFSAERPKGSFSTLEIQRTEQGDSAMYLCASSYLGTTGNTIYFGEGSWLTVV.

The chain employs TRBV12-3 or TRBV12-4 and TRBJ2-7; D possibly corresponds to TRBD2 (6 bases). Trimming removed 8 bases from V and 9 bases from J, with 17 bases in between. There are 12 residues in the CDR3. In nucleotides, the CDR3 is TGTGCCAGCGGGGAGGCCCCCCGAGGGCAGTACTTC. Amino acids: CASGEAPRGQYF.

The CDR3 spells CASSFVQGANEQFF. For the CDR3, the DNA is TGTGCCAGCAGCTTTGTCCAGGGGGCTAATGAGCAGTTCTTC. The chain links TRBV7-2 to TRBJ2-1, with 8 nucleotides matching TRBD1. V trimming: 3 bases; J trimming: 7 bases; junction bases outside the gene matches: 5. Germline V gives CDR1 SGHTA, CDR2 FQGNSA. This CDR3 is built from 14 residues.

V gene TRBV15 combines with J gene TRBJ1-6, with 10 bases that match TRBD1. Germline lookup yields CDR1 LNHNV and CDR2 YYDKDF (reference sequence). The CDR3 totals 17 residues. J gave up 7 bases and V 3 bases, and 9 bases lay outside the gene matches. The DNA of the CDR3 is TGTGCCACCAGCAGGGCCGGGACAGGGGTTCGAAATTCACCCCTCCACTTT. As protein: CATSRAGTGVRNSPLHF.

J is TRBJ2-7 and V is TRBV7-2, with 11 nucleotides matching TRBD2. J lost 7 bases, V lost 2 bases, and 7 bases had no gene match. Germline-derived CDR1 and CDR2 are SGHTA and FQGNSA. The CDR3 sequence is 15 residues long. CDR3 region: CASSLIAGGPGEQYF. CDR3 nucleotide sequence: TGTGCCAGCAGCTTAATAGCGGGGGGGCCGGGGGAGCAGTACTTC.

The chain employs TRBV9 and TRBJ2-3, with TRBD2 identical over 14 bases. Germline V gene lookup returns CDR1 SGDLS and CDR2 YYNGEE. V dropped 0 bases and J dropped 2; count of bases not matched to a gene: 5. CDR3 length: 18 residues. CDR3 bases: TGTGCCAGCAGCGTAGGGACTAGCGGGGGGACGATCACAGATACGCAGTATTTT. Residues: CASSVGTSGGTITDTQYF.

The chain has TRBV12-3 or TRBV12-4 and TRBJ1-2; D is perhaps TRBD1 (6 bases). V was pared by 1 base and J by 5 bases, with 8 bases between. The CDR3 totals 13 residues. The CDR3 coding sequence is TGTGCCAGCAGTTTAGGGACAGAGTATGGCTACACCTTC. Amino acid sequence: CASSLGTEYGYTF.

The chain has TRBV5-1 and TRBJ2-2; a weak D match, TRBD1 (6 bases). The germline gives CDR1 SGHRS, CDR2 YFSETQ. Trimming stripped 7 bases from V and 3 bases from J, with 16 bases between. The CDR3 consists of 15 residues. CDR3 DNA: TGCGCCAGCCGATACAGGGCAGAGGACACCGGGGAGCTGTTTTTT. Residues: CASRYRAEDTGELFF.

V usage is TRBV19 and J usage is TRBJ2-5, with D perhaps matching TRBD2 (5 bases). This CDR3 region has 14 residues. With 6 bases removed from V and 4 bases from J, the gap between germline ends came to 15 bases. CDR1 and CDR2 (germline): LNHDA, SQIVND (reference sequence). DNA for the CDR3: TGTGCCAGTAGGCGGGCAGGTGGGGTAGAGACCCAGTACTTC. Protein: CASRRAGGVETQYF.